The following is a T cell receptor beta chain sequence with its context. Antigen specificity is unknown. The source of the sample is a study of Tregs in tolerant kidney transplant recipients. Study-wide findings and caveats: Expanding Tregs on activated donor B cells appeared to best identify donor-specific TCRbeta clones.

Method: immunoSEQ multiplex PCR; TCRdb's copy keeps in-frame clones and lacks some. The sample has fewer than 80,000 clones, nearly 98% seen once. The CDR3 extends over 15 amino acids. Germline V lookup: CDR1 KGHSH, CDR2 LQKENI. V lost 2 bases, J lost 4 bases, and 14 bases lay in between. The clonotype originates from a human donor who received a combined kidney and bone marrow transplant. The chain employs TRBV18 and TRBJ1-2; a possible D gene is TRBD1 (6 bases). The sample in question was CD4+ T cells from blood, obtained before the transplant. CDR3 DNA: TGTGCCAGCTCACCATCTGGACAGCAGTTCTATGGCTACACCTTC. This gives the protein CASSPSGQQFYGYTF.